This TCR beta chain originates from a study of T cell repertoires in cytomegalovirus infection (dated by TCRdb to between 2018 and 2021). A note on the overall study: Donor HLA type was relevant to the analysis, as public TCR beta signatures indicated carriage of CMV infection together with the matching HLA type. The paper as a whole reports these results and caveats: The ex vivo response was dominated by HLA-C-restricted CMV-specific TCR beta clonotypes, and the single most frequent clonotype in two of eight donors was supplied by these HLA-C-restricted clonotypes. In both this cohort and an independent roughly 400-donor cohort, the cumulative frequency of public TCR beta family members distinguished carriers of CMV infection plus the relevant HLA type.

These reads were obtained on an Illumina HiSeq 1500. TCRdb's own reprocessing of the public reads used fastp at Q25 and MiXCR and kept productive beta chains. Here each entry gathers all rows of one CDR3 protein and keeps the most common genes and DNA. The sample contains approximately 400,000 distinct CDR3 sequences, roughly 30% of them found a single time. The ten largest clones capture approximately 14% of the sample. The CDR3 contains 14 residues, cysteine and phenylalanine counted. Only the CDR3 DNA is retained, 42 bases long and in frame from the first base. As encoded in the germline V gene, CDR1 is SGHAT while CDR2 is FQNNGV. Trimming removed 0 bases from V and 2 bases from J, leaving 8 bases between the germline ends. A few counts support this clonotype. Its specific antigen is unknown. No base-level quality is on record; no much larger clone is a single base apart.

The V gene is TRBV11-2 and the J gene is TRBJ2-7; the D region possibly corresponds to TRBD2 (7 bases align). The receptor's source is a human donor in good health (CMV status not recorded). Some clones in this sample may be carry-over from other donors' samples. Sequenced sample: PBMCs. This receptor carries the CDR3 CASSLERGPYEQYF. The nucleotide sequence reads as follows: TGTGCCAGCAGCTTAGAGCGGGGGCCCTACGAGCAGTACTTC.